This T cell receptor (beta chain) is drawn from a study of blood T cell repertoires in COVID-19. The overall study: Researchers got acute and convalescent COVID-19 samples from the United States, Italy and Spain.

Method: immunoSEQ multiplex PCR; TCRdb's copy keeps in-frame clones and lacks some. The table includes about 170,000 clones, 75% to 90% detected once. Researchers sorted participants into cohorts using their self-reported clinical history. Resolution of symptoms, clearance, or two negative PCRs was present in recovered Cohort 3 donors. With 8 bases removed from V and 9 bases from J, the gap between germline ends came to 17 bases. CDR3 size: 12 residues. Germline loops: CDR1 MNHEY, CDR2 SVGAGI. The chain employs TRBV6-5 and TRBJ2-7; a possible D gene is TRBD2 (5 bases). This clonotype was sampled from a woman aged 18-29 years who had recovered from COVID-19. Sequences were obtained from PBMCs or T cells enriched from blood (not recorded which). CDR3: CASRGEAGSQYF. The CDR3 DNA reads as TGTGCCAGCCGGGGAGAGGCAGGCTCGCAGTACTTC.